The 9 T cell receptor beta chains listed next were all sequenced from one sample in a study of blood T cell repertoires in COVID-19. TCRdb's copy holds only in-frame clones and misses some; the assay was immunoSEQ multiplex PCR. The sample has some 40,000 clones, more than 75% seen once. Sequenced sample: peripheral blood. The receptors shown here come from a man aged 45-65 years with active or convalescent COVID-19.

The CDR3 bases are TGTGCCTGGAGTGTAGAAAGGGGAGAGACCCAGTACTTC. This codes for CAWSVERGETQYF. The genes are TRBV30 and TRBJ2-5, with a possible D match to TRBD1 (5 bases). The CDR3 is 13 amino acids. V dropped 0 bases and J dropped 4 bases, with 9 bases sitting between them. Germline V gene lookup returns CDR1 GTSNPN and CDR2 SVGIG (reference sequence). Full variable domain (outside the CDR3, taken from reference TRBV30 and TRBJ2-5): SQTIHQWPATLVQPVGSPLSLECTVEGTSNPNLYWYRQAAGRGLQLLFYSVGIGQISSEVPQNLSASRPQDRQFILSSKKLLLSDSGFYLCAWSVERGETQYFGPGTRLLVL.

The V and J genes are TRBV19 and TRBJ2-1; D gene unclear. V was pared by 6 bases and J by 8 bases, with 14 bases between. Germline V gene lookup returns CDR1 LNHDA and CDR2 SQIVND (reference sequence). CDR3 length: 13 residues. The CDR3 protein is CASSRSRIDEQFF. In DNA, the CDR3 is TGTGCCAGTAGCAGATCTCGAATCGATGAGCAGTTCTTC.

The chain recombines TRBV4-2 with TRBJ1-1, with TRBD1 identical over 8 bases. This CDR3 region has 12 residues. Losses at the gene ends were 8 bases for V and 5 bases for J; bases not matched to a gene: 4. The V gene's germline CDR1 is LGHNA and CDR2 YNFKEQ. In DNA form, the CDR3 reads TGTGCCAGCGCGAGACAGGGGACTGAAGCTTTCTTT. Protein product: CASARQGTEAFF.

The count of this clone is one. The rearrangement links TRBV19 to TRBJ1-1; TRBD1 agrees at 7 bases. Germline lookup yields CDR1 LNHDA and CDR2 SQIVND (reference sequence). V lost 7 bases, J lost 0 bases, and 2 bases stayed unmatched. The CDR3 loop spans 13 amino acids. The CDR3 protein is CASTGQLNTEAFF. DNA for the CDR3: TGTGCCAGTACGGGACAGTTGAACACTGAAGCTTTCTTT.

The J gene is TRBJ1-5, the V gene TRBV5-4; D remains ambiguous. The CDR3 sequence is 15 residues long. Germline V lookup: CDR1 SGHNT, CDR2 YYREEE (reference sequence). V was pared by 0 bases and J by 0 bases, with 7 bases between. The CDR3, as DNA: TGTGCCAGCAGCTTGGGTCCGTATAGCAATCAGCCCCAGCATTTT. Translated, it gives CASSLGPYSNQPQHF.

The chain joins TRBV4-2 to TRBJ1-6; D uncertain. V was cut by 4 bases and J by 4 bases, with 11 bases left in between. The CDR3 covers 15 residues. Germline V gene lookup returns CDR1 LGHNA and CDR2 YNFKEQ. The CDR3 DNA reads TGTGCCAGCAGCCGGAGGTTTGTTTATAATTCACCCCTCCACTTT. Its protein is CASSRRFVYNSPLHF.

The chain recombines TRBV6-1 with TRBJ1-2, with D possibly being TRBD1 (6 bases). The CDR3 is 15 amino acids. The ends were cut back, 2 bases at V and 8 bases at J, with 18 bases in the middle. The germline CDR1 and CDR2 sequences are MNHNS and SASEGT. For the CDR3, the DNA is TGTGCCAGCAGTGAAACCCCCAGGGGTATGGGGGGCTACACCTTC. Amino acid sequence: CASSETPRGMGGYTF.

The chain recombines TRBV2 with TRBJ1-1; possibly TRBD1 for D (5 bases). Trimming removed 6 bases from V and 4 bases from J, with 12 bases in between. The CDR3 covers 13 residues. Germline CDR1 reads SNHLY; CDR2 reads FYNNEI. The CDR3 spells CASSRQPGTEAFF. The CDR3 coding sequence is TGTGCCAGCAGCCGACAGCCGGGCACTGAAGCTTTCTTT.

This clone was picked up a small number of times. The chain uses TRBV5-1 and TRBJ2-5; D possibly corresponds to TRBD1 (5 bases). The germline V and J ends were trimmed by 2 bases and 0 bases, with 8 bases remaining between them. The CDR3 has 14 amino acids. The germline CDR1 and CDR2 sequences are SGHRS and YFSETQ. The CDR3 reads CASSFDSYQETQYF. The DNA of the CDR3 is TGCGCCAGCAGCTTCGACAGTTACCAAGAGACCCAGTACTTC.